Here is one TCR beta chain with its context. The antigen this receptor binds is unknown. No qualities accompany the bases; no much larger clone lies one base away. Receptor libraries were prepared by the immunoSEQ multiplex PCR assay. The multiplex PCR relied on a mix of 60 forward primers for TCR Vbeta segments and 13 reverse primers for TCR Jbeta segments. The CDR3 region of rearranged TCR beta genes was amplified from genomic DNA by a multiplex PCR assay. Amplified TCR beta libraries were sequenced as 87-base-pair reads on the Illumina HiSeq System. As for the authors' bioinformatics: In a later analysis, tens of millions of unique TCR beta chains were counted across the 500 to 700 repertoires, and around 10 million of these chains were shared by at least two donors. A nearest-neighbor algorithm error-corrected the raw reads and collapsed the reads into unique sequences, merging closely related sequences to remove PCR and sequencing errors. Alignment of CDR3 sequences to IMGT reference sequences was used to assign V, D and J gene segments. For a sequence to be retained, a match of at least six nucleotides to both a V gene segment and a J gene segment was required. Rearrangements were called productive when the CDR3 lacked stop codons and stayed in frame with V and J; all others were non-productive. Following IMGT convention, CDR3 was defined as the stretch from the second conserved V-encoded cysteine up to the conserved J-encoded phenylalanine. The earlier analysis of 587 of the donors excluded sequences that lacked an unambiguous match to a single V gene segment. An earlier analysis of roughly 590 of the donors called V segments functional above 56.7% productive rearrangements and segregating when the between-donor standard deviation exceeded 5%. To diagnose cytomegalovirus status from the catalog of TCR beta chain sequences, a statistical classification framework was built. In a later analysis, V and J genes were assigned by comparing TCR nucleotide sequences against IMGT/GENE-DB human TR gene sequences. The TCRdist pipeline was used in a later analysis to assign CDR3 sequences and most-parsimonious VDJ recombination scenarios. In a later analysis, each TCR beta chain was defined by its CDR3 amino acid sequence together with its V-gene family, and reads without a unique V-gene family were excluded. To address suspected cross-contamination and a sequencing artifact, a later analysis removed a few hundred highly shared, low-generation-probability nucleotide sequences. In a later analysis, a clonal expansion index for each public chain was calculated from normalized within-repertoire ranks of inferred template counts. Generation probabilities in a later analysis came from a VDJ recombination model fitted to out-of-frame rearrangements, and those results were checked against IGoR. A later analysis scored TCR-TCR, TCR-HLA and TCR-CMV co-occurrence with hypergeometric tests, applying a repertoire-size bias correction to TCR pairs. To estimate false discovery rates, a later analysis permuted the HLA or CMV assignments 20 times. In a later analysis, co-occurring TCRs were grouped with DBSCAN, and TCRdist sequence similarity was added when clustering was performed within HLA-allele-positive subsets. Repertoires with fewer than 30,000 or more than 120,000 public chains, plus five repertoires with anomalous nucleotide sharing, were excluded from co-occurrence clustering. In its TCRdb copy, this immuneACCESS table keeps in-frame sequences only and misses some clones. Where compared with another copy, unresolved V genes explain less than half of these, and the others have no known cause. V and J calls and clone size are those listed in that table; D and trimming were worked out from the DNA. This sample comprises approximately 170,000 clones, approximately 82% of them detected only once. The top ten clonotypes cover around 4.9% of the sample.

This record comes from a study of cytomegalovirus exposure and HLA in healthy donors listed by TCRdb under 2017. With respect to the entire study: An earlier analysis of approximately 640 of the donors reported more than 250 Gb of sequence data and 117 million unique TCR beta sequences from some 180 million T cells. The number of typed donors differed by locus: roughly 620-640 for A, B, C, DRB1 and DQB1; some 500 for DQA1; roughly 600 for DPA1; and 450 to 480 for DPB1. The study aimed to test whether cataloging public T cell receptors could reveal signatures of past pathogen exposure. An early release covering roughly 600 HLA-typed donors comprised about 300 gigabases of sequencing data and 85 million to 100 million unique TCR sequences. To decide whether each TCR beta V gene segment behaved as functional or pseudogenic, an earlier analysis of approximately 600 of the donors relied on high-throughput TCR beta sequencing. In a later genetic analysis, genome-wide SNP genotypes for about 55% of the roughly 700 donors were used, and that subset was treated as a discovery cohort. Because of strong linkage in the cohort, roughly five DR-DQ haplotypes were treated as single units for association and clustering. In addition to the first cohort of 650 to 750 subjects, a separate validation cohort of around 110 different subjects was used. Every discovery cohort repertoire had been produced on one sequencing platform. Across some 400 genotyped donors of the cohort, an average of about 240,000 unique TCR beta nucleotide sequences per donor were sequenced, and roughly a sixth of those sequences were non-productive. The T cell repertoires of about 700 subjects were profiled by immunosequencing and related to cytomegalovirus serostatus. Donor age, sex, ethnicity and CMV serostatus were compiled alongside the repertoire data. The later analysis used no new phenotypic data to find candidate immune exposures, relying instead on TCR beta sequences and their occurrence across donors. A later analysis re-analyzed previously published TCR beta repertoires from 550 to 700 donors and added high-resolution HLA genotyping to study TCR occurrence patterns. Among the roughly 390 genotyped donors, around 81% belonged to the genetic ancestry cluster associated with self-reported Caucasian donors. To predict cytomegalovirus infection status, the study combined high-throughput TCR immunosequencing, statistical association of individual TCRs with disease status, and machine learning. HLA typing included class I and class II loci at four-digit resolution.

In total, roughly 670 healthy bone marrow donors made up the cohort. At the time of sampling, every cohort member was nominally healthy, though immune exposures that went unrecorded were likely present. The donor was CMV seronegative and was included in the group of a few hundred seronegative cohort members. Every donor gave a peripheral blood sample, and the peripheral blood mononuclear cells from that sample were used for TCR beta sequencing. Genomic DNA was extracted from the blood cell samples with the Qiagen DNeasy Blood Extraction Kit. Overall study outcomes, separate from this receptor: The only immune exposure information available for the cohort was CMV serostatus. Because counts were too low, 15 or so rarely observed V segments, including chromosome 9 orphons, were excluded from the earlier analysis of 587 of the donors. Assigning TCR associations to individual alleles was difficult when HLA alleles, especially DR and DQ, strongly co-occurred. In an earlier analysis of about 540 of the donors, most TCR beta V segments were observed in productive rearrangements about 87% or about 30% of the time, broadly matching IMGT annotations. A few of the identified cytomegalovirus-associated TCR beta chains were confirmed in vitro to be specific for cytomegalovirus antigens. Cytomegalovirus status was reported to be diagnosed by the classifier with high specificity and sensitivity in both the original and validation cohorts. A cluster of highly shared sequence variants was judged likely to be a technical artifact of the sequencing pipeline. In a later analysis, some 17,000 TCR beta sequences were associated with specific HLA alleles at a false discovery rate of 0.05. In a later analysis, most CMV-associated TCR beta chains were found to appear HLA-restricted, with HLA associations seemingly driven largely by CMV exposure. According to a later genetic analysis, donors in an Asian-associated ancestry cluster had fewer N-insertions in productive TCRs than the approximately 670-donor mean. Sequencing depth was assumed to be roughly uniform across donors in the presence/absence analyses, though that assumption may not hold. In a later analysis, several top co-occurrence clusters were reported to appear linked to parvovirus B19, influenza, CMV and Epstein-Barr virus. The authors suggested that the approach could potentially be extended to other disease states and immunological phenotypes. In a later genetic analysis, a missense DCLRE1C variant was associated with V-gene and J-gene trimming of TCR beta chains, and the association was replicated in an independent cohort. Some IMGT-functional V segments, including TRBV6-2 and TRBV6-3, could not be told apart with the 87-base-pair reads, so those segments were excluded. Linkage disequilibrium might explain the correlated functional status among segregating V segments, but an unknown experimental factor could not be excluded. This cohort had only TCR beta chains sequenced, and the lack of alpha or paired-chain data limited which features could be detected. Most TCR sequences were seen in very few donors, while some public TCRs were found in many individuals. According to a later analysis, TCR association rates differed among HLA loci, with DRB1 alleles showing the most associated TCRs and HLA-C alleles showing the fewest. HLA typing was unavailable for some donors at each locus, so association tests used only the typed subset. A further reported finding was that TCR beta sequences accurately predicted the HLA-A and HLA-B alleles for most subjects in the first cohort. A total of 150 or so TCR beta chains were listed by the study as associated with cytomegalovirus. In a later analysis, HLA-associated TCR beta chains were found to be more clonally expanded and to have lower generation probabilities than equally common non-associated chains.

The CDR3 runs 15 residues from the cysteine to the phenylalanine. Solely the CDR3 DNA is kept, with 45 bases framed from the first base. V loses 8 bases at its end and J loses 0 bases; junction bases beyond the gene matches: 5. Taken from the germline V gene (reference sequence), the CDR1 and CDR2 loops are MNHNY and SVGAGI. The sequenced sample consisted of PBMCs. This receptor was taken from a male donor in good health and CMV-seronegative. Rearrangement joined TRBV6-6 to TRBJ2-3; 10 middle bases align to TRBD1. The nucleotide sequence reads TGTGCCAGCGGCCGACAGGGGGCCAGCACAGATACGCAGTATTTT. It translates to CASGRQGASTDTQYF.